This T cell receptor beta chain emerged from a study of STAT5B mutations in CD4+ large granular lymphocyte leukemia. Libraries were prepared by immunoSEQ multiplex PCR; TCRdb keeps only in-frame clonotypes and omits some of them. The data show thousands of clones, roughly nine tenths seen once. Germline CDR1 reads MGHDK; CDR2 reads SYGVNS. The CDR3 totals 15 residues. The V gene lost 2 bases and the J gene lost 1 base, with 9 bases spanning the gap. The sequenced sample was PBMCs. The sequence came from a woman aged 70-85 years with CD4+ T-cell large granular lymphocyte leukemia. The chain recombines TRBV25-1 with TRBJ1-5; TRBD1 might be the D (6 bases). DNA of the CDR3: TGTGCCAGCAGTGAAGCGGGACAAAGCAATCAGCCCCAGCATTTT. Amino acids: CASSEAGQSNQPQHF.